This T cell receptor beta chain derives from a study of OX40 agonist ivuxolimab in advanced cancers. Study details: It was ivuxolimab, an agonistic anti-OX40 (CD134) antibody, that patients were treated with. Enrollees could have had prior anti-PD-1, anti-PD-L1 or anti-CTLA-4 therapy, which 40% to 45% had received.

Repertoires were generated with immunoSEQ multiplex PCR, while TCRdb's copy carries only in-frame clones and drops some. The sample gives about 91,000 clones, around 84% of which show up once; approximately 2% is in the top ten. This clone was counted only a few times. Its target is not known. Points from the study as a whole: The study observed clonal expansion of CD4+ and CD8+ blood T cells by week 6 at 0.1 to 3.0 mg/kg.

With baseline, cycle 4 day 1, and cycle 7 day 1 as timepoints, blood was sampled. The specimen was CD4+ or CD8+ T cells sorted from blood, collected in a trial of the OX40 agonist ivuxolimab. The sequence was collected from an adult with an advanced solid tumor such as melanoma, head and neck, liver or kidney cancer.

CDR3 region: CASSPIGTAVEAFF. The CDR3 region has the DNA TGTGCCAGCTCACCAATCGGGACAGCTGTTGAAGCTTTCTTT. V gene TRBV18 combines with J gene TRBJ1-1; 7 bases agree with TRBD1. The J segment lost 7 bases and the V segment lost 2 bases, leaving 7 bases of the junction unmatched. Germline-derived CDR1 and CDR2 are KGHSH and LQKENI. The CDR3 contains 14 residues.